The entry below describes one TCR beta chain. The sample comes from a study of cytomegalovirus exposure and HLA in healthy donors. Only in-frame clones appear in the TCRdb table, and some are missing; sequencing was by immunoSEQ multiplex PCR. Among about 120,000 clones listed, 89% were seen once. Trimming cost V 0 bases and J 1 base; bases outside gene matches: 5. There are 17 residues in the CDR3. From germline, CDR1 is MRHNA and CDR2 SNTAGT. What was sequenced was PBMCs. This TCR came from a woman in her late teens or twenties in good health and CMV-seronegative. J is TRBJ1-1 and V is TRBV6-4, with 10 bases lining up with TRBD1. CDR3 in amino acids: CASSDSGWTGGNTEAFF. CDR3 in DNA: TGTGCCAGCAGTGACTCTGGGTGGACAGGGGGGAACACTGAAGCTTTCTTT.